These 27 T cell receptor beta chains originate from one sample sequenced in a study of blood T cells in healthy people across ages. The authors ran a second PCR of 7 to 11 cycles using a sample-barcoded 5' primer and a J-beta primer mix. TCRdb redid the calling of the 5' RACE reads with MiXCR, one entry per CDR3 protein. The sample has 1.4 million or so distinct CDR3 sequences, approximately 43% seen once. Input material: blood. The receptors derive from a woman under 30 in good health.

The chain has TRBV7-9 and TRBJ1-5, with TRBD1 as a possible D gene (5 bases). This CDR3 region has 16 residues. Germline values: CDR1 SEHNR, CDR2 FQNEAQ (reference sequence). The V end lost 5 bases, the J end lost 4 bases, and 18 bases lay between the germline ends. CDR3 DNA: TGTGCCAGCAGCCTGGGGCCCGCTGGTCAGAATCAGCCCCAGCATTTT. It encodes CASSLGPAGQNQPQHF.

This chain connects TRBV7-2 to TRBJ1-2, with TRBD1 matching over 9 bases. The germline CDR1 and CDR2 sequences are SGHTA and FQGNSA. The CDR3 is 15 amino acids. J lost 3 bases, V lost 4 bases, and 6 bases had no gene match. In nucleotides, the CDR3 is TGTGCCAGCAGCTCTCGACAGGGGGAATACTATGGCTACACCTTC. Amino acids: CASSSRQGEYYGYTF.

The rearrangement joins TRBV7-8 to TRBJ2-7; D is unresolved. The V and J ends lost 0 bases and 4 bases respectively, with 7 bases between them. This CDR3 is built from 13 residues. CDR1 and CDR2 from the germline V gene are SGHVS and FQNEAQ. The CDR3 region is CASSLALEYEQYF. The CDR3 DNA is TGTGCCAGCAGCTTAGCGCTCGAGTACGAGCAGTACTTC.

The CDR3 region has the DNA TGCAGTGCTTCCAGACTAGCGGACCCCCAAGGAGATACGCAGTATTTT. This translates into CSASRLADPQGDTQYF. The rearrangement uses TRBV20-1 and TRBJ2-3; 9 bases line up with TRBD2. CDR3 length equals 16 residues. Looked up from germline, CDR1 is DFQATT and CDR2 is SNEGSKA (reference sequence). V lost 5 bases, J lost 5 bases, and 14 bases stayed unmatched.

This clonotype was observed a handful of times. J is TRBJ1-2 and V is TRBV6-5, with D uncertain. The germline V gene has CDR1 MNHEY and CDR2 SVGAGI. This CDR3 comprises 13 residues. Trimming removed 6 bases at V and 1 base at J, with 9 bases between. This CDR3 is CASRFGYNYGYTF. In DNA, the CDR3 is TGTGCCAGCAGATTTGGGTATAACTATGGCTACACCTTC.

V is TRBV29-1 and J is TRBJ2-7, with D unresolved. This CDR3 contains 11 residues. Deletions cut 6 bases from V and 3 bases from J, with 9 bases between. The germline V gene has CDR1 SQVTM and CDR2 ANQGSEA. The CDR3 loop reads CSVGNDYEQYF. DNA of the CDR3: TGCAGCGTGGGGAATGACTACGAGCAGTACTTC.

This clonotype has only one observation. Just one base apart from a much larger clone, this may be a read error. V gene TRBV7-2 combines with J gene TRBJ2-3, with a possible D match to TRBD2 (5 bases). The CDR3 is made up of 14 amino acids. The germline V gene has CDR1 SGHTA and CDR2 FQGNSA. V lost 5 bases to trimming and J lost 0 bases, with 9 bases between them. The CDR3 sequence is CTSSQRTSTDTQYF. Here the CDR3 DNA reads TGTACCAGCAGCCAACGGACTAGCACAGATACGCAGTATTTT.

Only one count was recorded for this clonotype. The chain's CDR3 is CASSQRGARDEQYF. Written as DNA, the CDR3 is TGCGCCAGCAGCCAAAGAGGGGCGCGGGACGAGCAGTACTTC. The chain recombines TRBV4-1 with TRBJ2-7; either TRBD1 or TRBD2 may fit D (5 bases each). The V and J ends lost 2 bases and 5 bases respectively, with 13 bases between them. This CDR3 is 14 amino acids long. CDR1 and CDR2 (germline): MGHRA, YSYEKL.

The chain's CDR3 is CASSTEGTPTTDTQYF. For the CDR3, the DNA is TGTGCCAGCAGCACGGAAGGGACACCAACCACAGATACGCAGTATTTT. This chain links TRBV27 with TRBJ2-3; possible D gene TRBD1, 6 bases. The germline V and J ends were trimmed by 6 bases and 2 bases, with 18 bases remaining between them. The CDR3 contains 16 residues. The germline CDR1 and CDR2 sequences are MNHEY and SMNVEV (reference sequence).

Turning to this clonotype: It may be a read error: a sequence one base away is much more abundant. The CDR3, as DNA: TGTGCCATCAGTAAGTCCCCAGAGACTGAAGCTTTCTTT. Amino acids: CAISKSPETEAFF. The chain uses TRBV10-3 and TRBJ1-1; D not certain. The V gene's germline CDR1 is ENHRY and CDR2 SYGVKD. This CDR3 contains 13 residues.

V usage is TRBV28 and J usage is TRBJ2-4; D is tentatively TRBD1 or TRBD2 (5 bases each). Germline V lookup: CDR1 MDHEN, CDR2 SYDVKM. Trimming took 1 base from V and 1 from J, leaving 11 bases between them. The CDR3 has 16 residues. The CDR3 sequence: CASSLSGAAAKNIQYF. Written as DNA, the CDR3 is TGTGCCAGCAGTTTATCCGGGGCCGCGGCCAAAAACATTCAGTACTTC.

The V call is TRBV25-1, the J call TRBJ2-1; 10 nucleotides align to TRBD2. The CDR3 consists of 18 residues. Losses at the gene ends were 4 bases for V and 4 bases for J; bases not matched to a gene: 13. Germline V gene sequence: CDR1 MGHDK, CDR2 SYGVNS. CDR3 protein: CASSAQPKAGGRYNEQFF. The CDR3, as DNA: TGTGCCAGCAGTGCTCAACCGAAAGCGGGGGGGAGGTACAATGAGCAGTTCTTC.

This clonotype was detected ten times or more. V and J are TRBV4-3 and TRBJ2-7; no clear D. V lost 0 bases, J lost 3 bases, and 12 bases lay in between. The CDR3 spans 15 residues. From germline, CDR1 is LGHNA and CDR2 YSLEER. The CDR3 loop reads CASSQDPATYYEQYF. CDR3 in DNA: TGCGCCAGCAGCCAAGACCCAGCTACATACTACGAGCAGTACTTC.

The J gene is TRBJ2-1, the V gene TRBV12-3 or TRBV12-4; D remains ambiguous. The J call may be in error: the DNA end matches TRBJ2-7 better. The CDR3 is 16 amino acids. The CDR3 DNA sequence: TGTGCCAGCAGTTTGAGCGCGAGCCCAGCCTACAATGAGCAGTACTTC. This codes for CASSLSASPAYNEQYF.

This clonotype came up once. The V gene is TRBV3-1, the J gene TRBJ2-3; tentatively, D is TRBD2 (6 bases). CDR1 and CDR2 (germline): LGHDT, YNNKEL (reference sequence). This CDR3 has 16 amino acids. Between the trimmed V and J ends, which lost 4 bases and 4 bases, there was a span of 18 bases. The CDR3: CASSRTVGGKADTQYF. The CDR3 nucleotides are TGTGCCAGCAGCCGAACCGTCGGCGGGAAAGCAGATACGCAGTATTTT.

The chain uses TRBV4-1 and TRBJ1-2, with a tentative D call TRBD1 (6 bases). The CDR3 is 16 amino acids. V shed 2 bases and J shed 2 bases, with 15 bases lying between them. Germline V gene sequence: CDR1 MGHRA, CDR2 YSYEKL. The CDR3 DNA is TGCGCCAGCAGCCAACCCTCCAGGGGCGCAAACTATGGCTACACCTTC. Its protein is CASSQPSRGANYGYTF.

This clonotype was recorded a few times. This rearrangement joins TRBV2 to TRBJ2-5; TRBD1 aligns across 8 bases. Per the germline V gene, CDR1 is SNHLY and CDR2 is FYNNEI. The CDR3 is made up of 12 amino acids. V was pared by 3 bases and J by 11 bases, with 5 bases of the junction left unmatched. CDR3 nucleotides: TGTGCCAGCAGTGAGTTGAACAGGGGGCAGTACTTC. Translated, it gives CASSELNRGQYF.

The table lists this clonotype with many counts. The chain links TRBV7-9 to TRBJ1-2, with D possibly being TRBD1 (5 bases). Per the germline V gene, CDR1 is SEHNR and CDR2 is FQNEAQ (reference sequence). Trimming pared 1 base from V and 2 bases from J, leaving 8 bases between. This CDR3 has 14 amino acids. This CDR3 reads CASSLVGANYGYTF. CDR3 sequence (DNA): TGTGCCAGCAGCTTAGTCGGGGCCAACTATGGCTACACCTTC.

This clonotype has a handful of counts. The chain couples TRBV27 to TRBJ1-2; a possible D gene is TRBD1 (5 bases). CDR3 length: 16 residues. Germline V gives CDR1 MNHEY, CDR2 SMNVEV (reference sequence). The V and J ends lost 6 bases and 6 bases respectively, with 23 bases between them. The CDR3 DNA is TGTGCCAGCAGCACCGTTGGGGCCGAAAGGCGGGATGGCTACACCTTC. This translates into CASSTVGAERRDGYTF.

V and J are TRBV24-1 and TRBJ1-1, with a tentative D call TRBD1 (5 bases). The V and J ends lost 4 bases and 1 base respectively, with 6 bases between them. The germline V gene has CDR1 KGHDR and CDR2 SFDVKD. This CDR3 has 13 amino acids. CDR3 amino acids: CATSEGANTEAFF. Written as DNA, the CDR3 is TGTGCCACCAGTGAAGGGGCGAACACTGAAGCTTTCTTT.

The chain has TRBV7-9 and TRBJ2-5; no reliable D call. The CDR3 runs 13 residues. Trimming took off 5 bases at V and 2 bases at J, with 9 bases between the two ends. Germline CDR1 is SEHNR and CDR2 is FQNEAQ (reference sequence). CDR3 nucleotide sequence: TGTGCCAGCAGCAACAGAGCGCAAGAGACCCAGTACTTC. This translates into CASSNRAQETQYF. The full variable domain, with the rest looked up from reference TRBV7-9 and TRBJ2-5, is DTGVSQNPRHKITKRGQNVTFRCDPISEHNRLYWYRQTLGQGPEFLTYFQNEAQLEKSRLLSDRFSAERPKGSFSTLEIQRTEQGDSAMYLCASSNRAQETQYFGPGTRLLVL.

Only a few counts were recorded for this clonotype. The gene calls are TRBV3-1 and TRBJ1-5; tentative D call: TRBD1 (5 bases). The CDR3 covers 17 residues. V shed 0 bases and J shed 0 bases, with 12 bases lying between them. Germline V gene lookup returns CDR1 LGHDT and CDR2 YNNKEL (reference sequence). The CDR3 is CASSQDRGSHSNQPQHF. The CDR3 DNA sequence: TGTGCCAGCAGCCAAGATCGGGGGAGCCATAGCAATCAGCCCCAGCATTTT. The variable domain in full, with the rest retrieved from reference TRBV3-1 and TRBJ1-5, is DTAVSQTPKYLVTQMGNDKSIKCEQNLGHDTMYWYKQDSKKFLKIMFSYNNKELIINETVPNRFSPKSPDKAHLNLHINSLELGDSAVYFCASSQDRGSHSNQPQHFGDGTRLSIL.

The chain has TRBV20-1 and TRBJ2-7; D is uncertain. CDR3 length: 19 amino acids. Deletions cut 2 bases from V and 5 bases from J, with 31 bases between. CDR1 DFQATT and CDR2 SNEGSKA come from the germline V gene (reference sequence). The CDR3 bases are TGCAGTGCTAGATCTCCCCAAGAGGTTAAACAGACTTATCCGCACGAGCAGTACTTC. It codes for CSARSPQEVKQTYPHEQYF.

The genes are TRBV14 and TRBJ2-5; 9 nucleotides line up with TRBD1. V dropped 1 base and J dropped 1; count of bases not matched to a gene: 13. The germline V gene has CDR1 SGHDN and CDR2 FVKESK. This CDR3 is 19 amino acids long. CDR3 nucleotide sequence: TGTGCCAGCAGCCAAGCCCACTTAGGGGGACAGGGCCTCCAAGAGACCCAGTACTTC. It encodes CASSQAHLGGQGLQETQYF.

The chain employs TRBV6-5 and TRBJ1-4; possibly TRBD1 for D (6 bases). Between the trimmed V and J ends, which lost 4 bases and 6 bases, there was a span of 12 bases. Per the germline V gene, CDR1 is MNHEY and CDR2 is SVGAGI. The CDR3 is 14 residues long. CDR3 amino acids: CASSSTGSHEKLFF. Written as DNA, the CDR3 is TGTGCCAGCAGTTCGACAGGAAGTCATGAAAAACTGTTTTTT.

This clonotype has only a few counts. A much larger clonotype is one base distant, so this may be a read error. The genes are TRBV10-2 and TRBJ2-7; 10 nucleotides line up with TRBD2. This CDR3 spans 13 amino acids. CDR1 WSHSY and CDR2 SAAADI come from the germline V gene. The J segment lost 7 bases and the V segment lost 6 bases, leaving 6 bases of the junction unmatched. CDR3 nucleotides: TGCGCCAGCAGACTAGCGGGGCACAATGAGCAGTACTTC. Translated: CASRLAGHNEQYF.

The rearrangement links TRBV27 to TRBJ1-6, with D perhaps matching TRBD1 (5 bases). Germline V gene lookup returns CDR1 MNHEY and CDR2 SMNVEV (reference sequence). The CDR3 has 13 residues. CDR3 in DNA: TGTGTGGGGGGAATCCCCTATAATTCACCCCTCCACTTT. It codes for CVGGIPYNSPLHF.